These 19 T cell receptor beta chains originate from one sample sequenced in a study of blood T cell repertoires in COVID-19. TCRdb's table, derived via immunoSEQ multiplex PCR, lists solely in-frame clones and lacks some. Of 210,000 or so clones detected, 80% appear once; the ten largest clones hold about 4.3%. Source material: PBMCs or T cells enriched from blood (not recorded which). The origin of the receptors is a man aged 25-45 years with acute COVID-19.

The V and J genes are TRBV7-2 and TRBJ2-5, with 8 bases identical to TRBD1. This CDR3 is built from 15 residues. The ends lost 4 bases at V and 9 bases at J; junction bases unmatched: 13. The germline CDR1 and CDR2 sequences are SGHTA and FQGNSA. For the CDR3, the DNA is TGTGCCAGCAGCTCCGCTCAGGGGGCGACAGGGTCCCAGTACTTC. Translating it yields CASSSAQGATGSQYF.

V and J are TRBV9 and TRBJ1-6, with D unresolved. Between the trimmed V and J ends, which lost 4 bases and 7 bases, there was a span of 12 bases. Germline V gives CDR1 SGDLS, CDR2 YYNGEE. The CDR3 runs 14 residues. CDR3 DNA sequence: TGTGCCAGCAGCTCCGACGGACTCAATTCACCCCTCCACTTT. It codes for CASSSDGLNSPLHF.

A word on this clone: A much larger clone differs from this one at a single base, so this may be a read error. Other DNA sequences in the same sample also yield this CDR3. This chain links TRBV25-1 with TRBJ1-5, with D unresolved. V gave up 3 bases and J gave up 4 bases, with 7 bases separating them. CDR1 and CDR2 (germline): MGHDK, SYGVNS. The CDR3 is made up of 13 amino acids. The CDR3 loop reads CASSESGNQPQHF. As DNA, the CDR3 is TGTGCCAGCAGTGAGTCGGGGAATCAGCCCCAGCATTTT.

The chain links TRBV5-1 to TRBJ1-1, with 9 nucleotides matching TRBD1. Per the germline V gene, CDR1 is SGHRS and CDR2 is YFSETQ. The CDR3 is 13 residues long. V lost 5 bases to trimming and J lost 4 bases; unmatched junction nucleotides: 3. The CDR3 loop reads CASRGQGTTEAFF. CDR3 nucleotide sequence: TGCGCCAGCAGGGGACAGGGAACCACTGAAGCTTTCTTT.

This clone was counted a few times. This CDR3 is also generated by other DNA sequences in the sample. The chain carries TRBV28 and TRBJ1-5; the D is unclear. Trimming pared 1 base from V and 1 base from J, leaving 5 bases between. This CDR3 has 14 residues. CDR1 is MDHEN and CDR2 is SYDVKM in the germline V gene. CDR3 protein: CASSLSGSNQPQHF. CDR3 coding DNA: TGTGCCAGCAGTTTATCGGGGAGCAATCAGCCCCAGCATTTT.

This clone was seen more than once but under ten times. The CDR3 is CASSQDPDTQYF. The DNA for the CDR3 is TGTGCCAGCAGCCAAGATCCGGATACGCAGTATTTT. V is TRBV3-1 (or the pseudogene TRBV3-2) and J is TRBJ2-3; D is ambiguous. Germline CDR1 and CDR2: LGHDT and YNNKEL (reference sequence). Trimming took 0 bases from V and 6 from J, leaving 4 bases between them. CDR3 length equals 12 residues.

V gene TRBV27 combines with J gene TRBJ1-6, with D possibly TRBD1 on 6 matching bases. The CDR3 loop spans 16 amino acids. Trimming removed 7 bases from V and 4 bases from J, with 17 bases in between. Germline CDR1 reads MNHEY; CDR2 reads SMNVEV (reference sequence). The CDR3 reads CASKSWWTEYNSPLHF. Here the CDR3 DNA reads TGTGCCAGCAAATCCTGGTGGACAGAGTATAATTCACCCCTCCACTTT.

This chain uses TRBV5-5 with TRBJ1-1, with 7 bases identical to TRBD1. Germline trimming cut 2 bases from V and 1 base from J; bases unmatched to any gene: 2. The germline gives CDR1 SGHKS, CDR2 YYEKEE (reference sequence). CDR3 length: 14 residues. The CDR3 DNA reads as TGTGCCAGCAGCTTTGGGACAGAGAACACTGAAGCTTTCTTT. It yields the protein CASSFGTENTEAFF. Full variable domain (outside the CDR3, taken from reference TRBV5-5 and TRBJ1-1): DAGVTQSPTHLIKTRGQQVTLRCSPISGHKSVSWYQQVLGQGPQFIFQYYEKEERGRGNFPDRFSARQFPNYSSELNVNALLLGDSALYLCASSFGTENTEAFFGQGTRLTVV.

V and J are TRBV12-5 and TRBJ2-5; D is uncertain. V lost 8 bases, J lost 3 bases, and 10 bases lay in between. The germline gives CDR1 LGHNT, CDR2 FRNRAP. The CDR3 is 12 residues long. The CDR3: CASRRSEETQYF. CDR3 nucleotides: TGTGCTAGTAGAAGGAGCGAAGAGACCCAGTACTTC.

The genes are TRBV6-7 and TRBJ2-1, with 8 bases matching TRBD1. TRBV6-7 is classed as an ORF, of uncertain function. Germline trimming cut 0 bases from V and 6 bases from J; bases unmatched to any gene: 7. The CDR3 has 16 residues. The CDR3 nucleotides are TGTGCCAGCAGTTACTCCACAGGGGGAGTTATCAATGAGCAGTTCTTC. The encoded protein is CASSYSTGGVINEQFF.

The J gene is TRBJ2-1, the V gene TRBV27, with TRBD2 matching 8 bases. The V segment lost 6 bases and the J segment 6 bases; nucleotides outside the gene matches: 10. The CDR3 has 15 amino acids. Germline CDR1 and CDR2: MNHEY and SMNVEV (reference sequence). The CDR3 here is CASSLSGTYANEQFF. The CDR3 DNA reads TGTGCCAGCAGCCTTAGCGGGACCTACGCCAATGAGCAGTTCTTC.

This rearrangement joins TRBV11-2 to TRBJ2-5; the D gene is possibly TRBD2 (6 bases). Trimming shortened V by 1 base and J by 2 bases, and 11 bases separated the two germline ends. CDR1 and CDR2 (germline): SGHAT, FQNNGV. This CDR3 region has 15 residues. CDR3 residues: CASSLGAGTQETQYF. CDR3 nucleotide sequence: TGTGCCAGCAGCTTAGGGGCGGGGACGCAAGAGACCCAGTACTTC.

The rearrangement uses TRBV4-1 and TRBJ1-1, with TRBD1 matching over 7 bases. Per the germline V gene, CDR1 is MGHRA and CDR2 is YSYEKL. This CDR3 is 17 amino acids long. The junction had 7 bases not matched to a gene; V was cut back by 0 bases and J by 0 bases. As DNA, the CDR3 is TGCGCCAGCAGCCAAGATCAACAGGGGCCCATGAACACTGAAGCTTTCTTT. This sequence encodes CASSQDQQGPMNTEAFF.

This clone turned up a few times. This rearrangement joins TRBV28 to TRBJ1-2; 10 bases are shared with TRBD1. This CDR3 has 15 residues. The J segment lost 4 bases and the V segment lost 5 bases, leaving 7 bases of the junction unmatched. CDR1 is MDHEN, CDR2 SYDVKM, per germline. CDR3 loop: CASSPRTGGGYGYTF. CDR3 DNA sequence: TGTGCCAGCAGTCCTCGGACAGGGGGTGGCTATGGCTACACCTTC.

This clone appeared a single time. Here the CDR3 DNA reads TGTGCCACCAGTGATCGGGACTATCGGAATGAGCAGTTCTTC. Protein: CATSDRDYRNEQFF. The chain recombines TRBV24-1 with TRBJ2-1; the match to TRBD2 covers 7 bases. CDR1 and CDR2 (germline): KGHDR, SFDVKD. The V gene end was trimmed by 3 bases and the J gene end by 7 bases; junction bases not matched to a gene: 5. The CDR3 length is 14 residues.

V and J are TRBV27 and TRBJ1-5; possibly TRBD1 for D (6 bases). The V and J ends lost 2 bases and 5 bases respectively, with 10 bases between them. Germline CDR1 and CDR2: MNHEY and SMNVEV (reference sequence). The CDR3 has 14 residues. Here the CDR3 reads CASSLGGSHQPQHF. CDR3 DNA: TGTGCCAGCAGTTTAGGGGGCTCCCATCAGCCCCAGCATTTT.

CDR3 sequence reads: CAIRQGSDEQFF. The DNA of the CDR3 is TGTGCCATTAGGCAGGGGAGCGATGAGCAGTTCTTC. The V call is TRBV7-6, the J call TRBJ2-1; tentative D call: TRBD1 (6 bases). Trimming shortened V by 10 bases and J by 8 bases, and 15 bases separated the two germline ends. CDR1 and CDR2 from the germline V gene are SGHVS and FNYEAQ. This CDR3 contains 12 residues. The whole variable domain, filled in from reference TRBV7-6 and TRBJ2-1, reads GAGVSQSPRYKVTKRGQDVALRCDPISGHVSLYWYRQALGQGPEFLTYFNYEAQQDKSGLPNDRFSAERPEGSISTLTIQRTEQRDSAMYRCAIRQGSDEQFFGPGTRLTVL.

The chain carries TRBV13 and TRBJ2-7; possibly TRBD2 for D (6 bases). The CDR3 loop spans 15 amino acids. Trimming left V 5 bases short and J 3 bases short, with 17 bases between. Germline-derived CDR1 and CDR2 are PRHDT and FYEKMQ (reference sequence). The CDR3 coding sequence is TGTGCCAGCAGCCTCGGGACTCTTAACGGCTACGAGCAGTACTTC. Translating gives CASSLGTLNGYEQYF.

The J gene is TRBJ2-5, the V gene TRBV5-1; D possibly corresponds to TRBD1 (6 bases). The CDR3 covers 14 residues. Per the germline V gene, CDR1 is SGHRS and CDR2 is YFSETQ. V gave up 4 bases and J gave up 1 base, with 11 bases separating them. This chain's CDR3 is CASSLSRGQETQYF. The CDR3 bases are TGCGCCAGCAGCCTCTCCAGGGGCCAAGAGACCCAGTACTTC.